Following are 25 T cell receptor beta chains from one sample sequenced in a study of blood T cell repertoires in COVID-19. The table came from immunoSEQ multiplex PCR; TCRdb's copy has only in-frame clones and leaves some out. The table shows over 250,000 clones, with 75% to 90% occurring only once. The sequencing sample was made of PBMCs or T cells enriched from blood (not recorded which). All receptors come from a man aged 35-49 years who had recovered from COVID-19.

V is TRBV27 and J is TRBJ2-7; D is ambiguous. CDR3 length: 13 amino acids. Trimming cost V 6 bases and J 2 bases, with 11 bases left between them. In germline, CDR1 is MNHEY, CDR2 SMNVEV (reference sequence). DNA for the CDR3: TGTGCCAGCAGCGATTGGGCGACCTACGAGCAGTACTTC. Protein: CASSDWATYEQYF.

The chain recombines TRBV7-3 with TRBJ2-1; TRBD2 agrees at 8 bases. The CDR3 has 14 residues. The germline gives CDR1 SGHTA, CDR2 FQGTGA. Trimming cost V 1 base and J 6 bases; bases outside gene matches: 2. The CDR3 loop reads CASSLIAGGNEQFF. The CDR3 DNA reads TGTGCCAGCAGCTTAATTGCGGGGGGCAATGAGCAGTTCTTC.

The J gene is TRBJ2-1, the V gene TRBV3-1 (or the pseudogene TRBV3-2), with 10 bases matching TRBD2. The CDR3 totals 16 residues. The V segment lost 1 base and the J segment 6 bases; nucleotides outside the gene matches: 6. The V gene's germline CDR1 is LGHDT and CDR2 YNNKEL (reference sequence). CDR3 in amino acids: CASSQVSGRASNEQFF. The CDR3 DNA reads as TGTGCCAGCAGCCAAGTCAGCGGGAGGGCCTCCAATGAGCAGTTCTTC.

The gene calls are TRBV27 and TRBJ2-1, with 10 bases lining up with TRBD1. In germline, CDR1 is MNHEY, CDR2 SMNVEV (reference sequence). V shed 5 bases, J shed 2 bases, and the junction held 0 bases outside the gene matches. This CDR3 contains 14 residues. CDR3 coding DNA: TGTGCCAGCAGTGGACAGGGGGCCTACAATGAGCAGTTCTTC. The encoded protein is CASSGQGAYNEQFF.

The J gene is TRBJ1-4, the V gene TRBV25-1; possibly TRBD1 for D (5 bases). V was cut by 7 bases and J by 0 bases, with 12 bases left in between. Germline-derived CDR1 and CDR2 are MGHDK and SYGVNS. This CDR3 has 15 residues. CDR3 sequence: CASTPSTATNEKLFF. The CDR3 bases are TGTGCCAGCACTCCCTCGACAGCAACTAATGAAAAACTGTTTTTT. The variable domain in full, with the rest retrieved from reference TRBV25-1 and TRBJ1-4, is EADIYQTPRYLVIGTGKKITLECSQTMGHDKMYWYQQDPGMELHLIHYSYGVNSTEKGDLSSESTVSRIRTEHFPLTLESARPSHTSQYLCASTPSTATNEKLFFGSGTQLSVL.

This clone was recorded only once. The chain couples TRBV29-1 to TRBJ2-3; 14 nucleotides align to TRBD2. The J segment lost 6 bases and the V segment lost 8 bases, leaving 7 bases of the junction unmatched. Germline CDR1 reads SQVTM; CDR2 reads ANQGSEA. The CDR3 is 14 amino acids. As DNA, the CDR3 is TGCAGCATCGGGACTAGCGGGAGAAAGGATACGCAGTATTTT. It codes for CSIGTSGRKDTQYF.

This rearrangement joins TRBV28 to TRBJ1-5; D is perhaps TRBD1 (5 bases). The CDR3 spans 16 residues. Trimming left V 3 bases short and J 2 bases short, with 14 bases between. Germline V gene data show CDR1 as MDHEN and CDR2 as SYDVKM. The CDR3 DNA reads TGTGCCAGCAGTTTGTGGTCGGGGGAGGGCAATCAGCCCCAGCATTTT. Translation: CASSLWSGEGNQPQHF.

The gene calls are TRBV5-1 and TRBJ1-4; 8 bases are a match to TRBD1. The germline CDR1 and CDR2 sequences are SGHRS and YFSETQ. The CDR3 is 16 amino acids. V trimming: 4 bases; J trimming: 4 bases; junction bases outside the gene matches: 9. This CDR3 is CASSPQGAGGNEKLFF. In DNA, the CDR3 is TGCGCCAGCAGCCCCCAGGGGGCAGGGGGTAATGAAAAACTGTTTTTT. The whole variable domain, remainder taken from reference TRBV5-1 and TRBJ1-4, is KAGVTQTPRYLIKTRGQQVTLSCSPISGHRSVSWYQQTPGQGLQFLFEYFSETQRNKGNFPGRFSGRQFSNSRSEMNVSTLELGDSALYLCASSPQGAGGNEKLFFGSGTQLSVL.

The chain links TRBV7-2 to TRBJ2-5; TRBD1 agrees at 7 bases. With 4 bases clipped from V and 8 bases from J, the junction kept 19 bases outside the gene matches. This CDR3 is built from 17 residues. Germline CDR1 is SGHTA and CDR2 is FQGNSA. CDR3 in amino acids: CASSSPRTGRWYETQYF. As DNA, the CDR3 is TGTGCCAGCAGCTCACCCCGGACAGGCCGCTGGTATGAAACCCAGTACTTC.

The CDR3 DNA reads TGCAGTGCTAGTTTTCCGGGGAGCTCCTACAATGAGCAGTTCTTC. This encodes CSASFPGSSYNEQFF. The chain is built from TRBV20-1 and TRBJ2-1; possibly TRBD2 for D (5 bases). Germline CDR1 reads DFQATT; CDR2 reads SNEGSKA (reference sequence). CDR3 length equals 15 residues. V dropped 3 bases and J dropped 0 bases, with 12 bases sitting between them.

This chain joins TRBV14 and TRBJ1-2, with TRBD1 matching over 10 bases. With 4 bases clipped from V and 7 bases from J, the junction kept 6 bases outside the gene matches. Germline CDR1 reads SGHDN; CDR2 reads FVKESK. The CDR3 contains 14 residues. The CDR3 DNA sequence: TGTGCCAGCAGCCGGGACAGGGGACTCTCTGGCTACACCTTC. Amino acids: CASSRDRGLSGYTF.

The chain has TRBV6-5 and TRBJ2-6, with D uncertain. Germline V gene lookup returns CDR1 MNHEY and CDR2 SVGAGI. This CDR3 comprises 13 residues. V lost 6 bases to trimming and J lost 3 bases, with 6 bases between them. In DNA, the CDR3 is TGTGCCAGCAGGGCTAGTGGGGCCAACGTCCTGACTTTC. Its translation is CASRASGANVLTF.

This clone came up once. This chain joins TRBV7-3 and TRBJ2-1, with TRBD1 matching 9 bases. The CDR3 is 13 amino acids. With 4 bases clipped from V and 10 bases from J, the junction kept 5 bases outside the gene matches. The germline gives CDR1 SGHTA, CDR2 FQGTGA. CDR3 DNA: TGTGCCAGCAGCTGGGGACAGGGAGACGAGCAGTTCTTC. Translating it yields CASSWGQGDEQFF. Full variable domain (missing parts from reference TRBV7-3 and TRBJ2-1): GAGVSQTPSNKVTEKGKYVELRCDPISGHTALYWYRQSLGQGPEFLIYFQGTGAADDSGLPNDRFFAVRPEGSVSTLKIQRTERGDSAVYLCASSWGQGDEQFFGPGTRLTVL.

The rearrangement uses TRBV19 and TRBJ2-7; D gene unclear. From germline, CDR1 is LNHDA and CDR2 SQIVND (reference sequence). CDR3 length: 14 residues. The ends were cut back, 6 bases at V and 0 bases at J, with 12 bases in the middle. CDR3 coding DNA: TGTGCCAGTAGAACCACTCAAAGCTCCTACGAGCAGTACTTC. This translates into CASRTTQSSYEQYF.

This chain uses TRBV6-2 or TRBV6-3 with TRBJ1-5; 7 bases match TRBD1. The junction had 9 bases not matched to a gene; V was cut back by 7 bases and J by 3 bases. The length of the CDR3 is 15 residues. The germline gives CDR1 MNHEY, CDR2 SVGEGT. The CDR3 DNA reads TGTGCCAGCAACCCAGACAGGGATAACAATCAGCCCCAGCATTTT. Protein: CASNPDRDNNQPQHF.

The V call is TRBV28, the J call TRBJ1-2; tentative D call: TRBD1 (5 bases). The V end was cut by 5 bases, the J end by 4 bases, with 17 bases between. Germline V gives CDR1 MDHEN, CDR2 SYDVKM. This CDR3 has 15 residues. CDR3 DNA sequence: TGTGCCAGCAGTGGGGTCAGGGCGGTAGCCTATGGCTACACCTTC. This sequence encodes CASSGVRAVAYGYTF.

This chain joins TRBV27 and TRBJ2-5; TRBD2 matches at 8 bases. CDR1 MNHEY and CDR2 SMNVEV come from the germline V gene (reference sequence). V shed 7 bases and J 4 bases; nucleotides not matched to a gene: 8. CDR3 length: 14 amino acids. The DNA of the CDR3 is TGTGCCAGCAACCCCCTCGGGAGGGGAGAGACCCAGTACTTC. Protein: CASNPLGRGETQYF.

This clone was found once. This rearrangement joins TRBV5-6 to TRBJ2-7; TRBD1 aligns across 8 bases. Germline V gives CDR1 SGHDT, CDR2 YYEEEE. Trimming removed 2 bases from V and 0 bases from J; junction bases left unmatched: 4. The CDR3 is 15 amino acids. The CDR3 region has the DNA TGTGCCAGCAGCTTACAGGGGGGACTCTCCTACGAGCAGTACTTC. Its protein product is CASSLQGGLSYEQYF.

The rearrangement joins TRBV2 to TRBJ1-5; 9 bases fit TRBD1. Trimming took 4 bases from V and 2 from J; bases not matched to a gene: 3. The CDR3 covers 15 residues. CDR1 is SNHLY, CDR2 FYNNEI, per germline. CDR3 DNA: TGTGCCAGCAGTGGGACAGGGGCTCGCAATCAGCCCCAGCATTTT. Encoded protein: CASSGTGARNQPQHF. The whole variable domain, remainder taken from reference TRBV2 and TRBJ1-5, is EPEVTQTPSHQVTQMGQEVILRCVPISNHLYFYWYRQILGQKVEFLVSFYNNEISEKSEIFDDQFSVERPDGSNFTLKIRSTKLEDSAMYFCASSGTGARNQPQHFGDGTRLSIL.

This CDR3 is CASSPDRASYEQYF. The CDR3 DNA follows: TGTGCCAGCAGTCCGGACAGGGCCTCCTACGAGCAGTACTTC. The rearrangement joins TRBV6-5 to TRBJ2-7; 8 bases are shared with TRBD1. The CDR3 runs to 14 residues. Trimming removed 5 bases from V and 0 bases from J; junction bases left unmatched: 3. Looked up from germline, CDR1 is MNHEY and CDR2 is SVGAGI.

The V and J genes are TRBV19 and TRBJ2-5, with TRBD2 matching 11 bases. From germline, CDR1 is LNHDA and CDR2 SQIVND (reference sequence). V trimming: 3 bases; J trimming: 5 bases; junction bases outside the gene matches: 8. The CDR3 runs 16 residues. The CDR3 here is CASSMGSGRAGETQYF. The CDR3 region has the DNA TGTGCCAGTAGTATGGGTAGCGGGAGGGCTGGGGAGACCCAGTACTTC.

This clone was seen only once. The genes are TRBV5-1 and TRBJ1-6, with 7 bases matching TRBD1. Trimming cost V 5 bases and J 5 bases; bases outside gene matches: 10. CDR1 is SGHRS and CDR2 is YFSETQ in the germline V gene. This CDR3 region has 16 residues. CDR3 DNA: TGCGCCAGCAGACCACAGACAGGGTGGGATAATTCACCCCTCCACTTT. Translation: CASRPQTGWDNSPLHF.

In this sample, this clone turned up a few times. V and J are TRBV18 and TRBJ1-2, with D possibly TRBD1 on 6 matching bases. This CDR3 has 13 residues. V gave up 3 bases and J gave up 4 bases, with 9 bases separating them. CDR1 and CDR2 from the germline V gene are KGHSH and LQKENI. The CDR3, as DNA: TGTGCCAGCTCACCTGGACAGCTCTATGGCTACACCTTC. Translated: CASSPGQLYGYTF. Full variable domain (rest looked up from reference TRBV18 and TRBJ1-2): NAGVMQNPRHLVRRRGQEARLRCSPMKGHSHVYWYRQLPEEGLKFMVYLQKENIIDESGMPKERFSAEFPKEGPSILRIQQVVRGDSAAYFCASSPGQLYGYTFGSGTRLTVV.

The chain employs TRBV27 and TRBJ1-2, with TRBD1 identical over 9 bases. V shed 3 bases and J 5 bases; nucleotides not matched to a gene: 22. The CDR3 is 20 residues long. Per germline, CDR1 MNHEY and CDR2 SMNVEV (reference sequence). As DNA, the CDR3 is TGTGCCAGCAGTTTTCGAAACCGGGACAGGGCCATTACCCCTGGATATGGCTACACCTTC. Translating it yields CASSFRNRDRAITPGYGYTF.

The chain joins TRBV6-5 to TRBJ1-3, with D hard to call. CDR1 is MNHEY and CDR2 is SVGAGI in the germline V gene. The length of the CDR3 is 13 residues. V was shortened by 6 bases and J by 4 bases, with 10 bases between the two germline ends. The CDR3 sequence: CASRPAGGNTIYF. Written as DNA, the CDR3 is TGTGCCAGCAGGCCCGCGGGAGGAAACACCATATATTTT.